The 8 T cell receptor beta chains below all came from one sample that was sequenced in a study of OX40 agonist ivuxolimab in advanced cancers. Only in-frame clones appear in the TCRdb table, and some are missing; sequencing was by immunoSEQ multiplex PCR. The data hold 45,000 to 65,000 clones, with approximately 87% observed a single time. The sequences come from CD4+ or CD8+ T cells sorted from blood, collected in a trial of the OX40 agonist ivuxolimab. The receptors here all came from an adult with an advanced solid tumor such as melanoma, head and neck, liver or kidney cancer.

The chain employs TRBV6-6 and TRBJ1-5, with 9 nucleotides matching TRBD1. This CDR3 contains 14 residues. The germline CDR1 and CDR2 sequences are MNHNY and SVGAGI (reference sequence). Germline trimming cut 10 bases from V and 5 bases from J; bases unmatched to any gene: 9. The chain's CDR3 is CATQAGTGYQPQHF. The CDR3 DNA reads TGTGCCACCCAGGCGGGGACAGGGTATCAGCCCCAGCATTTT.

This chain connects TRBV5-4 to TRBJ2-5; a possible D gene is TRBD1 (7 bases). The germline gives CDR1 SGHNT, CDR2 YYREEE (reference sequence). The CDR3 sequence is 15 residues long. V was trimmed by 2 bases and J by 5 bases, leaving 16 bases between them. CDR3 amino acids: CASSFRNPGGETQYF. CDR3 sequence (DNA): TGTGCCAGCAGCTTTAGAAATCCAGGGGGGGAGACCCAGTACTTC.

The V and J genes are TRBV19 and TRBJ2-3, with a weak D call TRBD2 (6 bases). The CDR3 loop spans 14 amino acids. CDR1 and CDR2 from the germline V gene are LNHDA and SQIVND (reference sequence). Trimming took 5 bases from V and 1 from J, leaving 10 bases between them. CDR3 region: CASSLREGTDTQYF. The CDR3 region has the DNA TGTGCCAGTAGTCTCAGGGAGGGCACAGATACGCAGTATTTT.

This CDR3 reads CASTSQTGTVTSEQYF. The CDR3 DNA follows: TGTGCCAGCACCTCACAAACCGGGACGGTAACTTCGGAGCAGTACTTC. This sequence joins TRBV5-4 and TRBJ2-7; D tentatively reads TRBD1 or TRBD2 (5 bases each). V lost 6 bases to trimming and J lost 7 bases, with 26 bases between them. Germline V gives CDR1 SGHNT, CDR2 YYREEE (reference sequence). There are 16 residues in the CDR3.

A note on this clone: At one boundary the junction diverges from the germline segment, which might be a read error. The CDR3 region is CASRLAMGGGNTIYF. The CDR3 DNA is TGCGCCAGCAGATTGGCTATGGGGGGTGGAAACACCATATATTTT. The chain recombines TRBV5-1 with TRBJ1-3; perhaps TRBD1 as D (5 bases). The CDR3 is 15 amino acids. Germline CDR1 SGHRS, CDR2 YFSETQ.

This chain links TRBV4-1 with TRBJ2-7; D is unclear. The V gene's germline CDR1 is MGHRA and CDR2 YSYEKL. The CDR3 runs to 12 residues. The V gene lost 1 base and the J gene lost 8 bases, with 9 bases spanning the gap. The CDR3 DNA follows: TGCGCCAGCAGCCAAGGAGATACTCAGCAGTACTTC. This sequence encodes CASSQGDTQQYF.

This clone was seen a handful of times. This chain links TRBV7-9 with TRBJ1-2; no definite D call. This CDR3 contains 12 residues. CDR1 and CDR2 from the germline V gene are SEHNR and FQNEAQ (reference sequence). V lost 1 base to trimming and J lost 4 bases, with 4 bases between them. The CDR3 DNA sequence: TGTGCCAGCAGCTTAGACATCTATGGCTACACCTTC. Its protein product is CASSLDIYGYTF.

This chain links TRBV30 with TRBJ1-5; TRBD1 agrees at 10 bases. This CDR3 has 15 amino acids. The V gene end was trimmed by 0 bases and the J gene end by 7 bases; junction bases not matched to a gene: 6. Germline V gene lookup returns CDR1 GTSNPN and CDR2 SVGIG (reference sequence). CDR3 DNA: TGTGCCTGGAGTGTACAGGGACAGGGGTGGCAGCCCCAGCATTTT. Protein product: CAWSVQGQGWQPQHF.